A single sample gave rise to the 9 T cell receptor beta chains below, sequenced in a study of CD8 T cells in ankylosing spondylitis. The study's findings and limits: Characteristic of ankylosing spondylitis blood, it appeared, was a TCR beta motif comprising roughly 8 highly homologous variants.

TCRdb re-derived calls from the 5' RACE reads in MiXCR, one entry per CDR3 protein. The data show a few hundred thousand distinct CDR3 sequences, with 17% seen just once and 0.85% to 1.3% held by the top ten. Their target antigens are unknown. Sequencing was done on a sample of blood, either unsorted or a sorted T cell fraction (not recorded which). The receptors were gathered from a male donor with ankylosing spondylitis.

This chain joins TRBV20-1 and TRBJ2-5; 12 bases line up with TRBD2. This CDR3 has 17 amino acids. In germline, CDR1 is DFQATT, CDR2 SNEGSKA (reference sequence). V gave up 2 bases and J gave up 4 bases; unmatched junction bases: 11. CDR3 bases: TGCAGTGCTAGACCTACTAGCGGGAGGAGTTACGGAGAGACCCAGTACTTC. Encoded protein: CSARPTSGRSYGETQYF.

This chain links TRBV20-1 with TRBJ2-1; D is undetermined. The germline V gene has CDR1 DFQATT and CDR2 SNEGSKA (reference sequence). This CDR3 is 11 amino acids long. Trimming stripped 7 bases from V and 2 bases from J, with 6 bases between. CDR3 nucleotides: TGCAGTGTGGGTCCCTACAATGAGCAGTTCTTC. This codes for CSVGPYNEQFF.

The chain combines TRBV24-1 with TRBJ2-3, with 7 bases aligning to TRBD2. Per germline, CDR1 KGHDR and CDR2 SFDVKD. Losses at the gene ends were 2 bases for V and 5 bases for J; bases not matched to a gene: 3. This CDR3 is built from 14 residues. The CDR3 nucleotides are TGTGCCACCAGTGATTCGGGAGGTAAAGATACGCAGTATTTT. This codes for CATSDSGGKDTQYF.

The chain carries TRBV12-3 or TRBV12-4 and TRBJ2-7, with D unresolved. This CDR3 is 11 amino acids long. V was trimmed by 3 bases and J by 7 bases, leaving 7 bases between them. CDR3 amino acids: CASSLMGEQYF. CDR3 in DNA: TGTGCCAGCAGTTTGATGGGGGAGCAGTACTTC.

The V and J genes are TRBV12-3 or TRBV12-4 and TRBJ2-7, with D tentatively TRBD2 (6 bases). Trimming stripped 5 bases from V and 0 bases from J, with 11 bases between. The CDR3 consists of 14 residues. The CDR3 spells CASSVRDFSYEQYF. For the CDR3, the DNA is TGTGCCAGCAGTGTCCGGGACTTCTCCTACGAGCAGTACTTC.

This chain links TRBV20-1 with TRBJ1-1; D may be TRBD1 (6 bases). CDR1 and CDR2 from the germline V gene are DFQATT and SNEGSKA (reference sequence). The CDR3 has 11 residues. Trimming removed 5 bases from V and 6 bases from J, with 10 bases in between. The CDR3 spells CSAGGQSEAFF. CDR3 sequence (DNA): TGCAGTGCTGGCGGACAGTCTGAAGCTTTCTTT.

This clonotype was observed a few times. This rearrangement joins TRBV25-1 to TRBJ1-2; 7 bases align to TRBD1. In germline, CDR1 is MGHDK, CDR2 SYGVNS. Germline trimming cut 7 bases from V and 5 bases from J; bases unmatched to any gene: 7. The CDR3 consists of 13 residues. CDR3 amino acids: CASKPTGWYGYTF. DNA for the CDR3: TGTGCCAGCAAGCCGACAGGGTGGTATGGCTACACCTTC.

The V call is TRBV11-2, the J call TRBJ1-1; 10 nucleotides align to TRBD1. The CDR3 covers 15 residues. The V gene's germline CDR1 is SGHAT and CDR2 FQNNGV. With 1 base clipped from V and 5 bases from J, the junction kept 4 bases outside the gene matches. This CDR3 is CASSLAGTGVTEAFF. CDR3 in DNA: TGTGCCAGCAGCTTAGCCGGGACAGGGGTTACTGAAGCTTTCTTT.

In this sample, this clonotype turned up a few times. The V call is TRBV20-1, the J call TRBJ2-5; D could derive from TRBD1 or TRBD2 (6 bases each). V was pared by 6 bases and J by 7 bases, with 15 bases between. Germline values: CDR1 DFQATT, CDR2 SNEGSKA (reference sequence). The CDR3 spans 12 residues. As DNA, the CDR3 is TGCAGTGCAGGGGGGACGTCGAGGACCCAGTACTTC. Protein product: CSAGGTSRTQYF.